The 9 T cell receptor beta chains in this list originate from one sample, sequenced in a study of blood T cells in healthy people across ages. With a J-beta primer mix and a sample-barcoded 5' primer, a second PCR ran about 7 to 11 cycles. TCRdb reanalysed the 5' RACE reads using MiXCR and keeps one entry per CDR3 protein. The sample records fewer than 900,000 distinct CDR3 sequences, roughly two fifths being singletons. Sequenced: blood. Receptors originate from a woman aged 60-75 years in good health.

For this clonotype: Compared with germline, one end of the junction differs, possibly owing to a read error. The genes are TRBV20-1 and TRBJ1-1; tentative D call: TRBD1 (5 bases). The CDR3 has 13 amino acids. Germline CDR1 reads DFQATT; CDR2 reads SNEGSKA (reference sequence). CDR3 loop: CSASWGMNNEAFF. CDR3 DNA: TGCAGTGCTAGTTGGGGGATGAACAATGAAGCTTTCTTT.

The rearrangement uses TRBV20-1 and TRBJ2-1; the D gene is possibly TRBD2 (6 bases). CDR3 length: 16 amino acids. Per germline, CDR1 DFQATT and CDR2 SNEGSKA (reference sequence). Trimming stripped 3 bases from V and 7 bases from J, with 22 bases between. In DNA form, the CDR3 reads TGCAGTGCTAGCCCTAGCGAGGGAGTCAGTGCGAATGAGCAGTTCTTC. This translates into CSASPSEGVSANEQFF.

The chain employs TRBV18 and TRBJ2-7; D gene ambiguous. The end of the DNA is better explained by TRBJ2-5, so the J call may be wrong. CDR1 is KGHSH and CDR2 is LQKENI in the germline V gene. The CDR3 has 16 residues. The CDR3 DNA reads TGTGCCAGCTCACCACCGTTCGGGCGCCTAGGGGAGACCCAGTACTTC. It codes for CASSPPFGRLGETQYF.

This chain links TRBV11-1 with TRBJ2-7; D possibly matches TRBD1 or TRBD2 (5 bases each). Germline values: CDR1 SGHAT, CDR2 FQDESV (reference sequence). The CDR3 extends over 17 amino acids. V was pared by 4 bases and J by 6 bases, with 25 bases between. CDR3 sequence reads: CASSSLGVLTFSVEQYF. CDR3 nucleotide sequence: TGTGCCAGCAGCTCGCTGGGGGTGTTGACCTTTTCAGTCGAGCAGTACTTC.

Note on this clonotype: At one boundary the junction diverges from the germline segment, which might be a read error. J is TRBJ2-1 and V is TRBV5-8; 8 bases fit TRBD2. From germline, CDR1 is SGHTS and CDR2 YDEGEE. This CDR3 is 15 amino acids long. For the CDR3, the DNA is TGTGCCGGCAGCCCCACTAGCGGAACCTACAATGAGCAGTTCTTC. Its protein product is CAGSPTSGTYNEQFF.

J is TRBJ2-7 and V is TRBV6-2 or TRBV6-3; 12 bases align to TRBD2. Germline V gene sequence: CDR1 MNHEY, CDR2 SVGEGT. This CDR3 comprises 15 residues. V lost 8 bases to trimming and J lost 7 bases; unmatched junction nucleotides: 12. Here the CDR3 reads CASGRPGLAGEEQYF. CDR3 in DNA: TGTGCCAGCGGCCGACCGGGACTAGCGGGCGAGGAGCAGTACTTC.

This clonotype was seen a few times. CDR3 residues: CASCRVTTEAFF. CDR3 nucleotides: TGTGCCAGCTGCCGAGTTACGACTGAAGCTTTCTTT. This chain joins TRBV12-3 or TRBV12-4 and TRBJ1-1; D remains ambiguous. The CDR3 length is 12 residues. V lost 8 bases to trimming and J lost 5 bases, with 12 bases between them.

This clonotype turned up a few times. This rearrangement joins TRBV20-1 to TRBJ2-1; TRBD2 matches at 8 bases. V lost 6 bases, J lost 5 bases, and 9 bases stayed unmatched. Germline V gene lookup returns CDR1 DFQATT and CDR2 SNEGSKA (reference sequence). The CDR3 spans 14 residues. The CDR3 bases are TGCAGTGCAGAGCGGGAGATCTTTGACAATGAGCAGTTCTTC. It encodes CSAEREIFDNEQFF.

On this clonotype itself: A read error may explain this, as a much larger clone is one base away. This sequence joins TRBV7-2 and TRBJ2-7; 9 bases are shared with TRBD2. CDR1 and CDR2 (germline): SGHTA, FQGNSA. The CDR3 is 14 residues long. CDR3 sequence (DNA): TGTGCCGGCAGCCCGTCTAGCGGGGCCTACGAGCAGTACTTC. It translates to CAGSPSSGAYEQYF.